The T cell receptor (beta chain) described here comes from a study of blood T cell repertoires in COVID-19 (dated by TCRdb to 2018 to 2020). General notes on the study: Samples from collaborators originated in the United States, Italy and Spain and spanned both the acute and convalescent phases of COVID-19. The material from the prospective study consisted of cDNA or gDNA derived from T cells, B-cell-depleted T cells, or PBMCs. Subjects who had been exposed to COVID-19, were actively infected with it, or had recovered from it provided the deeply sampled blood TCRbeta repertoires that made up the dataset. The repertoires were released in a freely available public database intended as a resource for research on the immune response to SARS-CoV-2. The samples were drawn from two sources: the first 160 participants of the ongoing ImmuneRACE study, and fewer than 1,500 subjects contributed by 6 global collaborators. Sample metadata almost always included a de-identified subject ID, COVID-19 status, age in years and sex. Where HLA class I and class II types were available, the types were taken from metadata supplied by the sample provider, not from assay-based typing.

Samples from volunteer blood donors who had recovered from COVID-19 were contributed by a second Seattle source. Collaborating institutions collected whole blood in K2EDTA tubes following their own protocols. For TCRbeta analysis, collaborator samples were shipped as frozen whole blood, as isolated PBMCs, or as DNA extracted from either sample type. Worth noting for this clone: Its antigen remains undetermined. The input lacks base qualities; no much larger clone sits a single base away.

The CDR3 sequence holds 17 residues, the cysteine and phenylalanine included. The only DNA kept is the CDR3, 51 bases in frame from the first base. The germline V gene encodes CDR1 KGHSH and CDR2 LQKENI. Compared with germline, V lacks 2 bases and J lacks 3 bases; bases without a gene match: 6. TCRbeta CDR3 regions were amplified from genomic DNA using the immunoSEQ Assay, a bias-controlled multiplex PCR. In the original analysis: The number of nucleated cells in each sample was estimated from the amplification of reference gene primers within the assay. To quantify the absolute abundance of each unique TCRbeta CDR3 rearrangement, sequence reads were collapsed and filtered. For each sample, productive Simpson clonality was calculated as the square root of Simpson's diversity index across productive rearrangements. TCRdb limited this immuneACCESS table to in-frame rearrangements with V and J called. A share of clones is missing; checked studies link under half to unresolved V genes, and the rest is unexplained. The DNA was the basis for D and trimming; V, J and clone size are from that table. This sample has under 250,000 clones in its table, and roughly 81% of those were observed once. The ten largest clones take up around 3% of the sample.

Overall study outcomes, separate from this receptor: The amount of clinical and demographic metadata varied by source and participant and was provided uncurated.

The material sequenced was peripheral blood. The chain is made from TRBV18 and TRBJ2-3; TRBD2 matches 12 bases in the middle. This clonotype originated in a man in his fifties who had recovered from COVID-19. Read as DNA, the sequence is TGTGCCAGCTCACCAAAAGCACTAGCGGGAGGTACAGATACGCAGTATTTT. It encodes CASSPKALAGGTDTQYF.